Below are 14 T cell receptor beta chains sequenced from a single sample in a study of blood T cells in healthy people across ages. PCR was performed a second time for roughly 7 to 12 cycles using a sample-barcoded 5' primer and a J-beta primer mix. TCRdb called the 5' RACE reads again in MiXCR, with one record for every CDR3 protein. Of roughly 1.7 million distinct CDR3 sequences in the sample, approximately 32% were seen once. Sequences were obtained from blood. The receptors shown here come from a woman aged 30 to 39 in good health.

J is TRBJ2-3 and V is TRBV27; D uncertain. The CDR3 extends over 15 amino acids. With 4 bases removed from V and 6 bases from J, the gap between germline ends came to 17 bases. The germline CDR1 and CDR2 sequences are MNHEY and SMNVEV (reference sequence). The CDR3 nucleotides are TGTGCCAGCAGTTATGTAGGCTTGGATCGGGATACGCAGTATTTT. It translates to CASSYVGLDRDTQYF.

The chain carries TRBV28 and TRBJ2-7; TRBD2 matches 9 bases. CDR1 and CDR2 from the germline V gene are MDHEN and SYDVKM. With V trimmed by 9 bases and J by 3 bases, 18 bases remained unmatched. The CDR3 has 17 residues. CDR3 in amino acids: CASASGVRKGEDYEQYF. The CDR3 nucleotides are TGTGCCAGTGCTAGCGGGGTCAGAAAGGGGGAAGACTACGAGCAGTACTTC.

This clonotype was counted a single time. The gene calls are TRBV9 and TRBJ2-7; D is uncertain. Deletions cut 3 bases from V and 1 base from J, with 11 bases between. This CDR3 spans 14 amino acids. Per germline, CDR1 SGDLS and CDR2 YYNGEE. CDR3 nucleotides: TGTGCCAGCAGCGCGGATCTTGGTTCCTACGAGCAGTACTTC. It yields the protein CASSADLGSYEQYF. Based on the CDR3 plus reference TRBV9 and TRBJ2-7, the full variable domain is DSGVTQTPKHLITATGQRVTLRCSPRSGDLSVYWYQQSLDQGLQFLIQYYNGEERAKGNILERFSAQQFPDLHSELNLSSLELGDSALYFCASSADLGSYEQYFGPGTRLTVT.

The table lists this clonotype with a few counts. The chain couples TRBV20-1 to TRBJ2-1, with D unclear. The V gene's germline CDR1 is DFQATT and CDR2 SNEGSKA (reference sequence). This CDR3 is built from 14 residues. With 4 bases removed from V and 2 bases from J, the gap between germline ends came to 12 bases. The CDR3 sequence: CSAIRLATYNEQFF. DNA of the CDR3: TGCAGTGCTATCCGGTTAGCAACCTACAATGAGCAGTTCTTC.

The chain joins TRBV28 to TRBJ1-2; 7 nucleotides match TRBD1. J was trimmed by 8 bases and V by 0 bases; bases with no gene match: 9. This CDR3 comprises 15 residues. Germline CDR1 MDHEN, CDR2 SYDVKM. For the CDR3, the DNA is TGTGCCAGCAGTTTATGGTCGGGACAGAAGGGGGGCTACACCTTC. Protein product: CASSLWSGQKGGYTF.

This sequence joins TRBV2 and TRBJ2-7; 10 bases line up with TRBD1. Germline trimming cut 4 bases from V and 7 bases from J; bases unmatched to any gene: 4. The CDR3 is 13 amino acids. Germline-derived CDR1 and CDR2 are SNHLY and FYNNEI. This CDR3 is CASSARDRGEQYF. CDR3 in DNA: TGTGCCAGCAGTGCCCGGGACAGGGGTGAGCAGTACTTC.

A word on this clonotype: It may be a read error: a sequence one base away is much more abundant. The chain employs TRBV5-1 and TRBJ2-1, with 7 bases lining up with TRBD2. The V gene end was trimmed by 6 bases and the J gene end by 13 bases; junction bases not matched to a gene: 16. CDR3 size: 14 residues. CDR1 SGHRS and CDR2 YFSETQ come from the germline V gene. The CDR3 nucleotides read TGCGCCAGCACCCTGGGAGGGAGACTGGAGACCCAGTTCTTC. Encoded protein: CASTLGGRLETQFF.

The V and J genes are TRBV3-1 and TRBJ2-7, with D possibly TRBD1 on 6 matching bases. This CDR3 has 14 amino acids. CDR1 and CDR2 (germline): LGHDT, YNNKEL (reference sequence). Trimming shortened V by 5 bases and J by 5 bases, and 16 bases separated the two germline ends. This chain's CDR3 is CASSFGTPRDEQYF. The CDR3 DNA reads TGTGCCAGCAGCTTCGGGACACCAAGGGACGAGCAGTACTTC.

For this clonotype: Germline is not matched at one junction end, which may reflect a read error. This chain links TRBV12-3 or TRBV12-4 with TRBJ1-5, with unresolved D. This CDR3 is 17 amino acids long. CDR3 region: CASSRLPGKSRNQPQHF. The DNA of the CDR3 is TGTGCCAGCAGTCGGTTGCCGGGGAAGAGTCGCAATCAACCCCAGCATTTT.

The gene calls are TRBV20-1 and TRBJ2-5; 10 bases are shared with TRBD2. Near its end, the DNA agrees better with TRBJ2-7, so the J call may be wrong. The CDR3 loop spans 15 amino acids. Germline V gives CDR1 DFQATT, CDR2 SNEGSKA (reference sequence). CDR3 DNA sequence: TGCAGTGCCCGCAGCAATCAAGGACTAGCGGCCGAGCAGTACTTC. Protein: CSARSNQGLAAEQYF.

The rearrangement uses TRBV27 and TRBJ2-2; D possibly matches TRBD1 or TRBD2 (5 bases each). CDR1 and CDR2 (germline): MNHEY, SMNVEV (reference sequence). The CDR3 consists of 13 residues. V lost 6 bases to trimming and J lost 7 bases, with 12 bases between them. The DNA of the CDR3 is TGTGCCAGCAGCTTGGGGGACGGCGGGGAGCTGTTTTTT. Its translation is CASSLGDGGELFF.

This chain joins TRBV10-1 and TRBJ2-7; a possible D gene is TRBD1 (5 bases). TRBJ2-5 explains the end of the DNA better; the J call may be wrong. Germline CDR1 WNHNN, CDR2 SYGVQD (reference sequence). The CDR3 runs to 13 residues. The DNA of the CDR3 is TGCGCCAGCAGTGAACAGGTTCGGGAGACCCAGTACTTC. Its protein product is CASSEQVRETQYF.

This sequence joins TRBV6-1 and TRBJ2-1, with a possible D match to TRBD2 (6 bases). Germline CDR1 is MNHNS and CDR2 is SASEGT. V gave up 3 bases and J gave up 8 bases, with 14 bases separating them. CDR3 length: 14 residues. DNA of the CDR3: TGTGCCAGCAGTGACTTTGGCGGGAACTATGAGCAGTTCTTC. Its protein product is CASSDFGGNYEQFF.

The chain has TRBV5-1 and TRBJ1-3; D unresolved. Trimming shortened V by 0 bases and J by 3 bases, and 7 bases separated the two germline ends. CDR3 length: 14 residues. From germline, CDR1 is SGHRS and CDR2 YFSETQ. CDR3 protein: CASSLAGYGNTIYF. The CDR3 DNA is TGCGCCAGCAGCTTGGCGGGGTATGGAAACACCATATATTTT. The whole variable domain, remainder taken from reference TRBV5-1 and TRBJ1-3, is KAGVTQTPRYLIKTRGQQVTLSCSPISGHRSVSWYQQTPGQGLQFLFEYFSETQRNKGNFPGRFSGRQFSNSRSEMNVSTLELGDSALYLCASSLAGYGNTIYFGEGSWLTVV.